These 21 T cell receptor beta chains came from one sample sequenced in a study of monozygotic twins with inflammatory bowel disease. With the 5' RACE reads reprocessed, TCRdb shows one record per CDR3 protein and no DNA. Recorded for this sample: about 210,000 distinct CDR3 sequences. Specimen: blood. The receptors originated from a human donor with ulcerative colitis or Crohn's disease, or a healthy co-twin of an affected twin (not recorded which).

The V gene is TRBV6-2 or TRBV6-3, the J gene TRBJ1-4. The CDR3 consists of 12 residues. Germline values: CDR1 MNHEY, CDR2 SVGEGT. The CDR3 here is CASKKQYEKLFF.

The chain is built from TRBV5-1 and TRBJ2-7. The CDR3 is 14 amino acids. In germline, CDR1 is SGHRS, CDR2 YFSETQ. CDR3 amino acids: CASSLSAPLYEQYF.

The chain recombines TRBV20-1 with TRBJ2-1; TCRdb's D call of TRBD2 is untestable without DNA. Germline CDR1 reads DFQATT; CDR2 reads SNEGSKA (reference sequence). The CDR3 contains 13 residues. The CDR3 sequence: CSAQISGYNEQFF.

This chain links TRBV5-1 with TRBJ1-3; lacking DNA, the TRBD1 call made by TCRdb goes unchecked. The CDR3 sequence is 15 residues long. The germline V gene has CDR1 SGHRS and CDR2 YFSETQ. CDR3 amino acids: CASSSTSGAGNTIYF. Looking up the rest from reference TRBV5-1 and TRBJ1-3 gives the full variable domain: KAGVTQTPRYLIKTRGQQVTLSCSPISGHRSVSWYQQTPGQGLQFLFEYFSETQRNKGNFPGRFSGRQFSNSRSEMNVSTLELGDSALYLCASSSTSGAGNTIYFGEGSWLTVV.

The chain combines TRBV24-1 with TRBJ2-2; TCRdb proposes TRBD1, but this gene call is untestable without DNA. CDR1 and CDR2 from the germline V gene are KGHDR and SFDVKD. CDR3 length: 15 amino acids. The CDR3 is CATSDPTGIEGELFF.

The V call is TRBV4-2, the J call TRBJ2-3; TCRdb's D call of TRBD1 is untestable without DNA. Germline CDR1 reads LGHNA; CDR2 reads YNFKEQ. This CDR3 comprises 14 residues. CDR3 in amino acids: CATATGENTDTQYF.

The gene calls are TRBV18 and TRBJ1-5; TCRdb designates TRBD1, a call that cannot be tested without DNA. CDR3 size: 15 residues. The V gene's germline CDR1 is KGHSH and CDR2 LQKENI. The chain's CDR3 is CASSILQGQVQPQHF.

The V call is TRBV19, the J call TRBJ1-4. The CDR3 has 13 residues. CDR1 and CDR2 (germline): LNHDA, SQIVND (reference sequence). CDR3 residues: CASSIRYNEKLFF.

The chain joins TRBV12-3 or TRBV12-4 to TRBJ1-1; as DNA is missing, the TRBD1 call by TCRdb cannot be tested. The CDR3 spans 17 residues. Here the CDR3 reads CASSRPGQGARVTEAFF.

The J gene is TRBJ1-1, the V gene TRBV12-3 or TRBV12-4; TCRdb reports TRBD1, a call that lacks DNA to check it against. CDR3 length equals 15 residues. The CDR3 loop is CASSPQGRLYTEAFF.

The chain joins TRBV5-4 to TRBJ2-2; with no DNA, the TCRdb D assignment of TRBD1 cannot be verified. Germline CDR1 and CDR2: SGHNT and YYREEE (reference sequence). The CDR3 has 17 residues. CDR3: CASSHPTGGTATGELFF.

V gene TRBV20-1 combines with J gene TRBJ2-7. CDR1 and CDR2 (germline): DFQATT, SNEGSKA (reference sequence). The CDR3 spans 13 residues. This CDR3 reads CSVITGGAYEQYF.

The rearrangement uses TRBV5-1 and TRBJ2-3; TCRdb indicates TRBD1, and absent DNA this call remains unverified. This CDR3 region has 16 residues. From germline, CDR1 is SGHRS and CDR2 YFSETQ. CDR3 in amino acids: CASSLNRDAAPDTQYF. The whole variable domain, remainder taken from reference TRBV5-1 and TRBJ2-3, is KAGVTQTPRYLIKTRGQQVTLSCSPISGHRSVSWYQQTPGQGLQFLFEYFSETQRNKGNFPGRFSGRQFSNSRSEMNVSTLELGDSALYLCASSLNRDAAPDTQYFGPGTRLTVL.

This chain connects TRBV6-5 to TRBJ1-1; no DNA is available, so the TRBD1 call from TCRdb remains unchecked. The CDR3 sequence is 13 residues long. Germline V gene lookup returns CDR1 MNHEY and CDR2 SVGAGI. The CDR3 here is CASGQFANTEAFF.

This rearrangement joins TRBV12-3 or TRBV12-4 to TRBJ2-5; TCRdb indicates TRBD2, and absent DNA this call remains unverified. The CDR3 has 15 residues. The CDR3 here is CASRRSGGPTETQYF.

The chain has TRBV5-5 and TRBJ1-1; there is no DNA to check the TCRdb D call of TRBD1. This CDR3 is 13 amino acids long. Germline CDR1 reads SGHKS; CDR2 reads YYEKEE (reference sequence). CDR3 in amino acids: CASSFDRGLEAFF.

The chain joins TRBV4-1 to TRBJ2-5. The length of the CDR3 is 14 residues. Germline values: CDR1 MGHRA, CDR2 YSYEKL. CDR3 amino acids: CASSLQGTQETQYF.

V and J are TRBV25-1 and TRBJ2-1. Germline CDR1 reads MGHDK; CDR2 reads SYGVNS. This CDR3 has 12 amino acids. The CDR3 is CASSDPSNEQFF.

This chain links TRBV20-1 with TRBJ1-3; the TCRdb D gene call, TRBD1, has no DNA to confirm it. The CDR3 spans 13 residues. Germline CDR1 is DFQATT and CDR2 is SNEGSKA (reference sequence). This chain's CDR3 is CSALGTARNTIYF.

This chain uses TRBV12-3 or TRBV12-4 with TRBJ2-2; TCRdb picks TRBD1, but there is no DNA to check that call. The CDR3 consists of 15 residues. The CDR3 region is CASSPGQGATGELFF.

The V call is TRBV2, the J call TRBJ2-2. There are 14 residues in the CDR3. Germline CDR1 and CDR2: SNHLY and FYNNEI. CDR3 in amino acids: CASRDGKNTGELFF. Complete variable domain (other parts from reference TRBV2 and TRBJ2-2): EPEVTQTPSHQVTQMGQEVILRCVPISNHLYFYWYRQILGQKVEFLVSFYNNEISEKSEIFDDQFSVERPDGSNFTLKIRSTKLEDSAMYFCASRDGKNTGELFFGEGSRLTVL.